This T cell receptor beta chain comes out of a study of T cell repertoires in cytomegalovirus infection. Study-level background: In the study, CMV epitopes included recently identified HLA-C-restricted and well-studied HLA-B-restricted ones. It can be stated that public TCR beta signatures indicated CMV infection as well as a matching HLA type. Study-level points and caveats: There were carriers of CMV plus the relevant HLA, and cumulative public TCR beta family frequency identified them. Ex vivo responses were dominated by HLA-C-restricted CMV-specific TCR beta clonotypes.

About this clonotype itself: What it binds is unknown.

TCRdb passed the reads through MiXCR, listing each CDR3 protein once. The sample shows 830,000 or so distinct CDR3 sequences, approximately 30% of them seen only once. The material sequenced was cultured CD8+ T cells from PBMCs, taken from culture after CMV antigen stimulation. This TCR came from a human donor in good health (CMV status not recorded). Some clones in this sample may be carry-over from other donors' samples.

The CDR3 region is CASSQFTGFANTGELFF. CDR3 DNA sequence: TGTGCCAGCAGCCAATTTACGGGGTTCGCGAACACCGGGGAGCTGTTTTTT. This chain uses TRBV14 with TRBJ2-2, with D tentatively TRBD2 (5 bases). CDR3 length: 17 residues. Germline CDR1 SGHDN, CDR2 FVKESK. The V gene lost 2 bases and the J gene lost 0 bases, with 13 bases spanning the gap.